The source of this T cell receptor (beta chain) is a study of shared clonotypes between healthy human individuals. Across the whole study: The plates for each donor numbered three CD4 naive, three CD4 memory, two CD8 naive and one CD8 memory.

Once extracted for a subset, genomic DNA was divided evenly among several immunoSEQ plates. The data were produced by immunoSEQ multiplex PCR, yet TCRdb's version contains in-frame clones alone and is incomplete. This sample has 2 million to 2.5 million clones; about 92% occur once, and the top ten carry 1.7%. Naive-designated CD8 cells lacked CD45RO, were positively enriched for CCR7, and omitted terminally differentiated effector memory CD45RA+ cells. Study-wide points: Enrolling few donors narrowed the genetic and exposure-history diversity that was represented.

This clone was observed a single time. Its antigen is not known. The sample consisted of naive CD8+ T cells from PBMCs. The TCR originated in a man between 18 and 35 years old in good health. Some clones in this sample may be carry-over from other donors' samples.

The CDR3 DNA sequence: TGCGCCAGCAGCCAGCATCTTCGGGAGAACACTGAAGCTTTCTTT. This codes for CASSQHLRENTEAFF. This chain uses TRBV4-1 with TRBJ1-1; no definite D call. There are 15 residues in the CDR3. Germline V CDR1 and CDR2: MGHRA, YSYEKL. V lost 3 bases and J lost 1, with 12 bases in between.